Listed below are T cell receptor beta chains from one sample, sequenced in a study of PD-1 blockade in classical Hodgkin lymphoma. Method: immunoSEQ multiplex PCR; TCRdb's copy keeps in-frame clones and lacks some. This sample has around 65,000 clones, with approximately 92% found just once. This material consisted of peripheral blood mononuclear cells (PBMCs), taken at baseline. These receptors were obtained from a human donor with classical Hodgkin lymphoma. Both conserved end residues are part of each CDR3. The order of the fields is J gene, CDR3 length, D gene, clone size, V gene, CDR3 DNA, CDR3 protein. D genes are given only for firm matches. Part of the rows lack a size; the others show once, few, many or a class for expanded clones.

>TRBJ2-1|15|.|.|TRBV25-1
TGTGCCAGCAGATCTAACTGGGGACTTGGGAATGAGCAGTTCTTC
CASRSNWGLGNEQFF
>TRBJ1-1|13|.|.|TRBV7-8
TGTGCCAGCAGCTTAGTGGAGAACACTGAAGCTTTCTTT
CASSLVENTEAFF
>TRBJ1-2|12|.|.|TRBV7-9
TGTGCCAGCAGCTTAGCAGGCGATGGCTACACCTTC
CASSLAGDGYTF
>TRBJ2-3|13|.|.|TRBV6-5
TGTGCCAGCCGGGACGGACACACAGATACGCAGTATTTT
CASRDGHTDTQYF
>TRBJ1-2|15|.|.|TRBV18
TGTGCCAGCTCACCACTGACAGACGTTAACTATGGCTACACCTTC
CASSPLTDVNYGYTF
>TRBJ2-5|18|.|.|TRBV19
TGTGCCAGTAGTATATCAGCTGGGGCGGATACCGACCAAGAGACCCAGTACTTC
CASSISAGADTDQETQYF
>TRBJ1-1|15|.|.|TRBV19
TGTGCCAGTAGGCCCCGGAGGGACAAAAGGCCTGAAGCTTTCTTT
CASRPRRDKRPEAFF
>TRBJ1-5|16|.|.|TRBV11-2
TGTGCCAGCAGCTCGGATGGGCTTCGAGTAGGGCAGCCCCAGCATTTT
CASSSDGLRVGQPQHF
>TRBJ1-5|18|.|.|TRBV7-8
TGTGCCAGCAGCTCGATCGTGCCGGGACAAAGAAGCAATCAGCCCCAGCATTTT
CASSSIVPGQRSNQPQHF
>TRBJ2-5|15|.|.|TRBV7-7
TGTGCTAGCAGCTTATTTTCGGGCACTAGGGAGACCCAGTACTTC
CASSLFSGTRETQYF
>TRBJ1-2|14|TRBD1|.|TRBV2
TGTGCCAGCACAGGACAGGGGGTAGGCTATGGCTACACCTTC
CASTGQGVGYGYTF
>TRBJ1-5|16|.|.|TRBV6-1
TGTGCCAGCAGTGAAGCCGGAACAGGAGTCAATCAGCCCCAGCATTTT
CASSEAGTGVNQPQHF
>TRBJ2-1|11|.|.|TRBV20-1
TGCAGTGCTAGACCAGGCAATGAGCAGTTCTTC
CSARPGNEQFF
>TRBJ2-7|17|.|.|TRBV4-1
TGCGCCAGCAGCCAAGAGGGTGGGCCAGGGGTTTCCTACGAGCAGTACTTC
CASSQEGGPGVSYEQYF
>TRBJ1-2|13|.|.|TRBV27
TGTGCCAGCAGTTTATCAGGGCCCTATGGCTACACCTTC
CASSLSGPYGYTF
>TRBJ2-1|14|TRBD2|.|TRBV6-5
TGTGCCAGCATTCGGACTAGCGGGGGGAATGAGCAGTTCTTC
CASIRTSGGNEQFF
>TRBJ1-5|13|TRBD1|.|TRBV6-1
TGTGCCAGCCGGGACAGCCAAAATCAGCCCCAGCATTTT
CASRDSQNQPQHF
>TRBJ2-2|13|.|once|TRBV14
TGTGCCAGCAGCCAAGTACAGGGCGGGGAGCTGTTTTTT
CASSQVQGGELFF
>TRBJ2-3|15|TRBD2|.|TRBV5-1
TGCGCCAGCAGTTTAGCGCGGGGGATTATAGATACGCAGTATTTT
CASSLARGIIDTQYF
>TRBJ1-1|15|.|.|TRBV29-1
TGCAGCGTTTTGAGGGGCTCTGCGGGGGGCCCTGAAGCTTTCTTT
CSVLRGSAGGPEAFF
>TRBJ2-5|15|.|once|TRBV27
TGTGCCAGCAACCCCGATCCCAGCTATCAAGAGACCCAGTACTTC
CASNPDPSYQETQYF
>TRBJ1-1|15|.|.|TRBV9
TGTGCCAGCAGCCCCGGATCCGTCCTGAACACTGAAGCTTTCTTT
CASSPGSVLNTEAFF
>TRBJ2-2|15|TRBD2|.|TRBV6-6
TGTGCCAGCAGCCCCGTCCGACTAGCGGGGGGGGAGCTGTTTTTT
CASSPVRLAGGELFF
>TRBJ2-7|14|.|.|TRBV7-9
TGTGCCAGCAGCCCCGGCGGAGGGCCCTACGAGCAGTACTTC
CASSPGGGPYEQYF
>TRBJ2-1|13|.|.|TRBV18
TGTGCCAGCTCACCGTCCCAGGGGTATGAGCAGTTCTTC
CASSPSQGYEQFF
>TRBJ2-5|16|TRBD2|.|TRBV13
TGTGCCAGCAGCTCCGGGACTAGCGGGGGCCAGGAGACCCAGTACTTC
CASSSGTSGGQETQYF
>TRBJ2-7|14|.|medium-sized|TRBV2
TGTGCCAGCAGTGAAGCGGCAGACGGGGACGAGCAGTACTTC
CASSEAADGDEQYF
>TRBJ2-2|15|.|.|TRBV5-1
TGCGCCAGCAGCTTAACCGCAGGGGTTACAGGGGAGCTGTTTTTT
CASSLTAGVTGELFF
>TRBJ1-5|14|.|.|TRBV7-9
TGTGCCAGCAGCTTAAATAGGCGGGATCAGCCCCAGCATTTT
CASSLNRRDQPQHF
>TRBJ2-3|13|.|.|TRBV10-3
TGTGCCATAGGACCGAACCCGGCAGATACGCAGTATTTT
CAIGPNPADTQYF
>TRBJ2-5|16|.|.|TRBV5-6
TGTGCCAGCAGCTCCACCTACAGGGCAGCGAAAGAGACCCAGTACTTC
CASSSTYRAAKETQYF
>TRBJ2-1|16|TRBD2|once|TRBV7-6
TGTGCCAGCAGCTTAGCTGCTAGCGGGGGGGTTACTGAGCAGTTCTTC
CASSLAASGGVTEQFF
>TRBJ1-3|14|.|.|TRBV19
TGTGCCAGTAGTATGACGCACTCTGGAAACACCATATATTTT
CASSMTHSGNTIYF
>TRBJ2-3|20|TRBD2|.|TRBV10-3
TGTGCCATCAGTGCAAGAACCTTCTTTCCGACTAGCGGGAGCACAGATACGCAGTATTTT
CAISARTFFPTSGSTDTQYF
>TRBJ1-2|15|.|.|TRBV5-1
TGCGCCAGCAGCTTGGGGGCTGCAAGCAACTATGGCTACACCTTC
CASSLGAASNYGYTF
>TRBJ2-1|16|TRBD2|.|TRBV19
TGTGCCAGTAGTACCAGACTAGCGGGGCTCTACAATGAGCAGTTCTTC
CASSTRLAGLYNEQFF
>TRBJ1-1|13|.|.|TRBV10-3
TGTGCCATCAGTGAGTCGAGGGTTCCTGGGGCTTTCTTT
CAISESRVPGAFF